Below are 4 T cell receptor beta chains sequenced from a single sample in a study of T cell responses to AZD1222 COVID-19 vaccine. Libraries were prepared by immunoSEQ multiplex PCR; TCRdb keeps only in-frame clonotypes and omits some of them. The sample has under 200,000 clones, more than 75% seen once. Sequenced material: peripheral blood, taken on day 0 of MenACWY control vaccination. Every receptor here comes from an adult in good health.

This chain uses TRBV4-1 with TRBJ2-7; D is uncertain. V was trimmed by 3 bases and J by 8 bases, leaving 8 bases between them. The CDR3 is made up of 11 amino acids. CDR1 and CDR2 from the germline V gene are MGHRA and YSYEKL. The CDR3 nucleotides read TGCGCCAGCAGCCAGGCCTCCAAGCAGTACTTC. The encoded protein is CASSQASKQYF.

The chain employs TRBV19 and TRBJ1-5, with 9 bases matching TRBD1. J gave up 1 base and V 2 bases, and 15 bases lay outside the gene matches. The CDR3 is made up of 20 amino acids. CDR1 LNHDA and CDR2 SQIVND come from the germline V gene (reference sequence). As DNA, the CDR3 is TGTGCCAGTAGTATAAGCGGGACAGGGTGGGGATCTAACAGCAATCAGCCCCAGCATTTT. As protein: CASSISGTGWGSNSNQPQHF.

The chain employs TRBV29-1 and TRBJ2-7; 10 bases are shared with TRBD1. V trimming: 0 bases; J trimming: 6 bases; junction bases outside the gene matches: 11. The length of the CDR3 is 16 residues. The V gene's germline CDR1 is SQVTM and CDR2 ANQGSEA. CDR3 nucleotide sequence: TGCAGCGTTGAAGATCTCGCCGGGACAGGGGTGGCCGAGCAGTACTTC. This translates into CSVEDLAGTGVAEQYF.

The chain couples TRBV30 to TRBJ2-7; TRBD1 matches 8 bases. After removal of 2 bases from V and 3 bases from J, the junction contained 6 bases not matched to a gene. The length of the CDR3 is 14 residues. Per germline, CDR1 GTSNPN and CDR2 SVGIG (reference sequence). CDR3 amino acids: CAWSIGQGHYEQYF. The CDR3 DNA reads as TGTGCCTGGAGTATCGGACAGGGACACTACGAGCAGTACTTC.